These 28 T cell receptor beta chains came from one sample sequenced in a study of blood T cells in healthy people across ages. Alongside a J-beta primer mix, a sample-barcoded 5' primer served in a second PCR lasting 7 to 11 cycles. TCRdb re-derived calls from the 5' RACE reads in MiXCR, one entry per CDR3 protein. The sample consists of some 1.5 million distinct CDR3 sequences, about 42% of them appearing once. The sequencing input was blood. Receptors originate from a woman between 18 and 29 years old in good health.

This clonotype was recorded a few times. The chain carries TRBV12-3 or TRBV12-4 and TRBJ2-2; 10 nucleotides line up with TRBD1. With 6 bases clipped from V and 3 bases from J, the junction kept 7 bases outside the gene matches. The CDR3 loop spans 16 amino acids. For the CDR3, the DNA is TGTGCCAGCAGGCCGACAGGGGGCGAGGACACCGGGGAGCTGTTTTTT. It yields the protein CASRPTGGEDTGELFF.

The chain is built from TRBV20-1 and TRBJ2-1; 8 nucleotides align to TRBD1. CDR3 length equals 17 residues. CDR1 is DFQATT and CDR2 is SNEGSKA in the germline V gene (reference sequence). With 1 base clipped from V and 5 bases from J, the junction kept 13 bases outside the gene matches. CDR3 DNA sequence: TGCAGTGCTAGAGCACCCCGGTGGGACAGGAACAACAATGAGCAGTTCTTC. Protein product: CSARAPRWDRNNNEQFF.

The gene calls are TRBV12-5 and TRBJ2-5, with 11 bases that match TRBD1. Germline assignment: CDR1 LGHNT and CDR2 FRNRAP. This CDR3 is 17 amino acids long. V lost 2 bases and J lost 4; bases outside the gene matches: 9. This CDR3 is CASGLSTSGQGVETQYF. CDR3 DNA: TGTGCTAGTGGTTTGTCCACATCGGGACAGGGGGTAGAGACCCAGTACTTC.

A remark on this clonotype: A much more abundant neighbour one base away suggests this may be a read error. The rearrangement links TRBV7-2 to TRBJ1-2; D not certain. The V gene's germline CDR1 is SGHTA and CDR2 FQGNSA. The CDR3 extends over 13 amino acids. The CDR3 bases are TGTGCCAGCAGCCCCCAGACTAACTATGGCGACACCTTC. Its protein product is CASSPQTNYGDTF.

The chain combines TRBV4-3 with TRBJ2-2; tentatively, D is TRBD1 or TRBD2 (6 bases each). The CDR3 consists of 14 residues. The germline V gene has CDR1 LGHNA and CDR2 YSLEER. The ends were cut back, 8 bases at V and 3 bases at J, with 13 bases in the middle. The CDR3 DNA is TGCGCCAGCTCTGCGGGGACATACACCGGGGAGCTGTTTTTT. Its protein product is CASSAGTYTGELFF.

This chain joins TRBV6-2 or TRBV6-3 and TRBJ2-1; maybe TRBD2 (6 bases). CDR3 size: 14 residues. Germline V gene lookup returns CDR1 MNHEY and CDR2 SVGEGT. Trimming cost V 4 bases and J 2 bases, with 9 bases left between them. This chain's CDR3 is CASSLIAAYNEQFF. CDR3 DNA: TGTGCCAGCAGTTTAATAGCGGCCTACAATGAGCAGTTCTTC.

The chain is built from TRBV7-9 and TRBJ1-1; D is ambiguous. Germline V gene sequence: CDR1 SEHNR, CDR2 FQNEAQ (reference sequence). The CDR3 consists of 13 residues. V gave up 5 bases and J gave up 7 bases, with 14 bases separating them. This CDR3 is CASSTFHGCEAFF. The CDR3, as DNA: TGTGCCAGCAGCACCTTCCATGGGTGTGAAGCTTTCTTT.

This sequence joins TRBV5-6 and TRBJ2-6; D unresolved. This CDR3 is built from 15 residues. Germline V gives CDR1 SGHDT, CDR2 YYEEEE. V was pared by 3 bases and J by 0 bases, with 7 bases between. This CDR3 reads CASSSALSGANVLTF. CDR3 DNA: TGTGCCAGCAGCTCCGCCCTCTCTGGGGCCAACGTCCTGACTTTC.

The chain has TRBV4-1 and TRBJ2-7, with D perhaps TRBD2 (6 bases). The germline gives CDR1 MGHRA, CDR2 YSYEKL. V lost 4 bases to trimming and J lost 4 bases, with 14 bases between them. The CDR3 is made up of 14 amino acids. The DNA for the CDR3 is TGCGCCAGCAGCCCCGGGGCAGGGACTTACGAGCAGTACTTC. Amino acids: CASSPGAGTYEQYF.

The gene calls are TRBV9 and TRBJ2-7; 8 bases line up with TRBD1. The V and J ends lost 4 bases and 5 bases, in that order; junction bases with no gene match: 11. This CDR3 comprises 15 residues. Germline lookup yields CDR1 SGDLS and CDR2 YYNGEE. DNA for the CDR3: TGTGCCAGCAGCTCTCGGACAGGGTTTGGGAACGAGCAGTACTTC. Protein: CASSSRTGFGNEQYF. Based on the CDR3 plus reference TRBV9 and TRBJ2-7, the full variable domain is DSGVTQTPKHLITATGQRVTLRCSPRSGDLSVYWYQQSLDQGLQFLIQYYNGEERAKGNILERFSAQQFPDLHSELNLSSLELGDSALYFCASSSRTGFGNEQYFGPGTRLTVT.

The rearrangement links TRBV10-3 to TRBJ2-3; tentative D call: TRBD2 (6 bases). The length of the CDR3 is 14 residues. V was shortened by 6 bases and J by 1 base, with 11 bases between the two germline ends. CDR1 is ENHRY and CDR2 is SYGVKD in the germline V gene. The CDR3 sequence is CAIRPGLGTDTQYF. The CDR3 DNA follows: TGTGCCATCAGGCCGGGACTGGGCACAGATACGCAGTATTTT.

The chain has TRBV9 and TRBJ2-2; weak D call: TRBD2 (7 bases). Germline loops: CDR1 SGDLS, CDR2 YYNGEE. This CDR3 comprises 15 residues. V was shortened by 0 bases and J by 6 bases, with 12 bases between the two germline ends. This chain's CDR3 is CASSVGGGASGELFF. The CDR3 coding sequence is TGTGCCAGCAGCGTAGGTGGGGGGGCCTCCGGGGAGCTGTTTTTT.

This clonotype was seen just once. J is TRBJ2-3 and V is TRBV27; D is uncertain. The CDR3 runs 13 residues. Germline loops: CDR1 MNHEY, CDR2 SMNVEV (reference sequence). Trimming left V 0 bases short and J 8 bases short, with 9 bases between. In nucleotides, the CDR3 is TGTGCCAGCAGTTTATCCCGGTTCGTTACGCAGTATTTT. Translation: CASSLSRFVTQYF.

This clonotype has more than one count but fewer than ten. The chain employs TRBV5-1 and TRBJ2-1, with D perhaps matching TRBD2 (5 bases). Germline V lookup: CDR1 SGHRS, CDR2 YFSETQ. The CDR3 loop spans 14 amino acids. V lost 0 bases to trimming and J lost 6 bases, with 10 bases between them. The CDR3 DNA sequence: TGCGCCAGCAGCTTGGAGGTAGCGACCAATGAGCAGTTCTTC. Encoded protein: CASSLEVATNEQFF.

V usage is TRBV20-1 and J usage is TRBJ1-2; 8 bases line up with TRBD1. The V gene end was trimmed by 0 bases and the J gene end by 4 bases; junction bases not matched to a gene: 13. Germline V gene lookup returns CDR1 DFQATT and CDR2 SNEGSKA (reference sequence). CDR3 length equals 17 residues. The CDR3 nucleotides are TGCAGTGCTAGAGAGGTGAGGACAGGGAACCCGGTCTATGGCTACACCTTC. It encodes CSAREVRTGNPVYGYTF.

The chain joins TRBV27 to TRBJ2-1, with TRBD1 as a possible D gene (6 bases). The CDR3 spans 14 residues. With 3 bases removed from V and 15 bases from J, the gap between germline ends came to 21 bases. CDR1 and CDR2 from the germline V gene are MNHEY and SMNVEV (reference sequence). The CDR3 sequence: CASSFRGEYNEMFF. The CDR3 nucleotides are TGTGCCAGCAGTTTCAGGGGTGAATACAATGAGATGTTCTTC.

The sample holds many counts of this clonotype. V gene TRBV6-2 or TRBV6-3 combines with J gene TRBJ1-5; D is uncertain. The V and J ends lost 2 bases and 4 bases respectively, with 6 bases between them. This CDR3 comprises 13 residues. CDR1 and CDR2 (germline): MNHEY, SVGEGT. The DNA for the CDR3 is TGTGCCAGCAGTTACGGCCCAAATCAGCCCCAGCATTTT. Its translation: CASSYGPNQPQHF.

Here the CDR3 reads CASSFGTTGGGFTDTQYF. Written as DNA, the CDR3 is TGTGCCAGCAGCTTCGGTACGACAGGGGGCGGATTCACAGATACGCAGTATTTT. The gene calls are TRBV11-2 and TRBJ2-3; 10 positions agree with TRBD1. The CDR3 is 18 residues long. The ends lost 3 bases at V and 2 bases at J; junction bases unmatched: 11. Germline-derived CDR1 and CDR2 are SGHAT and FQNNGV.

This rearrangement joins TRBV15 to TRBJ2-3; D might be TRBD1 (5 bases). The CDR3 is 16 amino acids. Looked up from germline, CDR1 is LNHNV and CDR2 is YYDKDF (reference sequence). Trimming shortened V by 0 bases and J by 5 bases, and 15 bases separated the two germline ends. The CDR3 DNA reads TGTGCCACCAGCAGAGATTTGGCGACAGCAGGAGATACGCAGTATTTT. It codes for CATSRDLATAGDTQYF.

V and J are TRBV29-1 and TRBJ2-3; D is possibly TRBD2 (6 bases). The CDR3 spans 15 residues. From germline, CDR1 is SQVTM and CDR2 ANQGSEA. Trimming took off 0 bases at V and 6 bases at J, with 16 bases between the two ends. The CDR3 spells CSVEDRGTRIDTQYF. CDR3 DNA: TGCAGCGTTGAAGATCGGGGGACCCGGATCGATACGCAGTATTTT.

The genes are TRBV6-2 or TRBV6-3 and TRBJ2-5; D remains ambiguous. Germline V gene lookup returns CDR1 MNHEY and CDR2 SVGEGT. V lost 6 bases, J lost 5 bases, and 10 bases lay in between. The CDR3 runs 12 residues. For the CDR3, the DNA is TGTGCCAGCAGACCTCCGACGGAGACCCAGTACTTC. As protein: CASRPPTETQYF.

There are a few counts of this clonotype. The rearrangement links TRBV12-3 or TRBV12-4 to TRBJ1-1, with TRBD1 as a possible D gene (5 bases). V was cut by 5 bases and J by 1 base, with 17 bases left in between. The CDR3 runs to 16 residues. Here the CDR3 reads CASSTGANRPNTEAFF. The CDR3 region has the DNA TGTGCCAGCAGTACCGGCGCAAACAGGCCGAACACTGAAGCTTTCTTT.

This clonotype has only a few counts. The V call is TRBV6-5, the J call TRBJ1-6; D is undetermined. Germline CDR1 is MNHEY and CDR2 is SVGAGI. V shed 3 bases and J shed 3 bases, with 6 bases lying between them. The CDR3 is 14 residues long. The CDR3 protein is CASSYEFYNSPLHF. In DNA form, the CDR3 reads TGTGCCAGCAGTTATGAGTTCTATAATTCACCCCTCCACTTT.

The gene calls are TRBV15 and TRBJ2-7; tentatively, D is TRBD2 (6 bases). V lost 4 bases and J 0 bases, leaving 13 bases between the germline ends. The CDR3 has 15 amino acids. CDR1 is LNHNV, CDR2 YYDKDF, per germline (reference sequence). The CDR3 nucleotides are TGTGCCACCAGCAATCTTAGGACTAACTCCTACGAGCAGTACTTC. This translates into CATSNLRTNSYEQYF.

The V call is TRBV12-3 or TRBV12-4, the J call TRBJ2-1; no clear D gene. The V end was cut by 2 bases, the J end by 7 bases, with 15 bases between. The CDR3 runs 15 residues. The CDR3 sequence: CASSLNSPPGNEQFF. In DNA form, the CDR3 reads TGTGCCAGCAGTTTAAACAGCCCGCCTGGAAATGAGCAGTTCTTC.

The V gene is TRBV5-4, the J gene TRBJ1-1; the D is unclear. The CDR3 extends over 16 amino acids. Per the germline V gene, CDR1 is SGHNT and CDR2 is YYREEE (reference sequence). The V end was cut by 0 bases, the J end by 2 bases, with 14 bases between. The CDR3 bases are TGTGCCAGCAGCTTGGTTCGAGGTCAGGCAAACACTGAAGCTTTCTTT. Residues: CASSLVRGQANTEAFF. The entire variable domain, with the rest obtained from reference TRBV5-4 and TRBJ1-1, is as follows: ETGVTQSPTHLIKTRGQQVTLRCSSQSGHNTVSWYQQALGQGPQFIFQYYREEENGRGNFPPRFSGLQFPNYSSELNVNALELDDSALYLCASSLVRGQANTEAFFGQGTRLTVV.

The CDR3 loop is CSVPQVYYGYTF. The CDR3 DNA reads TGCAGCGTCCCCCAGGTGTACTATGGCTACACCTTC. This chain joins TRBV29-1 and TRBJ1-2, with no clear D. The germline V and J ends were trimmed by 6 bases and 3 bases, with 11 bases remaining between them. CDR3 size: 12 residues. Germline V gene sequence: CDR1 SQVTM, CDR2 ANQGSEA.

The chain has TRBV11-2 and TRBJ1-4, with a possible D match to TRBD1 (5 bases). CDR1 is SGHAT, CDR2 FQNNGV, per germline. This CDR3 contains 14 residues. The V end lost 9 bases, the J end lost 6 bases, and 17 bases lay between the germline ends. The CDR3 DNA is TGTGCCAGTAGCCGGGAGGGGATATATGAAAAACTGTTTTTT. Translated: CASSREGIYEKLFF.